This TCR beta chain was sequenced during a study of blood T cell repertoires in COVID-19 (dated by TCRdb to the early 2020s). Regarding the complete study: Samples covering the acute and convalescent phases of COVID-19 were provided by collaborators in the United States, Italy and Spain. The material from the prospective study consisted of cDNA or gDNA derived from T cells, B-cell-depleted T cells, or PBMCs. Deeply sampled blood TCRbeta repertoires from subjects exposed to, actively infected with, or recovered from COVID-19 were included in the dataset. A freely available public database, intended as a resource for researchers studying the immune response to SARS-CoV-2, is where the repertoires were released. The samples were drawn from two sources: the first 160 participants of the ongoing ImmuneRACE study, and 950 to 1,500 subjects contributed by 6 global collaborators. Nearly every sample came with metadata listing a de-identified subject ID, COVID-19 status, age in years and sex. Where HLA class I and class II types were available, the types were taken from metadata supplied by the sample provider, not from assay-based typing. Overall study outcomes, separate from this receptor: The amount of clinical and demographic metadata varied by source and participant and was provided uncurated.

Collaborating institutions collected whole blood in K2EDTA tubes following their own protocols. For TCRbeta analysis, collaborators shipped samples in one of three forms: frozen whole blood, isolated PBMCs, or DNA extracted from either of those sample types. Points on this clone: Its target antigen remains unknown. No base-level quality is on record; no much larger clone is a single base apart.

TCRbeta CDR3 regions were amplified from genomic DNA using the immunoSEQ Assay, a bias-controlled multiplex PCR. From the authors' description of their analysis: The number of nucleated cells in each sample was estimated by amplification of reference gene primers within the assay. To quantify the absolute abundance of each unique TCRbeta CDR3 rearrangement, sequence reads were collapsed and filtered. For each sample, productive Simpson clonality was calculated as the square root of Simpson's diversity index over productive rearrangements. TCRdb holds this immuneACCESS table with in-frame rearrangements only. Some clones are missing; in checked studies, unresolved V genes explain under half, and the rest has no known cause. D and trimming come from the DNA, and the V and J calls and clone size come from that table. The sample table holds about 36,000 clones, of which roughly 90% were seen once. The ten top clones hold 20% of the sample.

There are 21 amino acids in the CDR3, from cysteine to phenylalanine inclusive. Just the 63-base CDR3 DNA is kept, in frame starting at base 1. The source material was peripheral blood. This clonotype was obtained from a man aged 55 to 70 with acute or convalescent COVID-19. The receptor chain draws on TRBV21-1 and TRBJ1-4; the table calls TRBD1, which could not be checked here. TRBV21-1 is noted as a pseudogene. The CDR3 corresponds to CASSKVVWGQGDAQWEEKLFF. At the DNA level, the sequence is TGTGCCAGCAGCAAAGTAGTGTGGGGACAGGGGGACGCCCAGTGGGAAGAAAAACTGTTTTTT.